This T cell receptor (beta chain) was captured by sequencing in a study of T-cell memory formation after mild COVID-19. On the study more broadly: TCR clusters largely stayed donor specific. Study findings and constraints: Largely, contracting CD4+ clones fell within CM and EM, and contracting CD8+ clones within EMRA. Day 15 to 85 contracting clones showed balanced CD4/CD8; day 15 to 37 expanders favored CD4+.

TCRdb used MiXCR to reprocess the 5' RACE reads, holding one entry per CDR3 protein. The sample includes about 88,000 distinct CDR3 sequences, roughly 25% of them seen just once. A word on this clonotype: Its specificity is not known.

The CDR3 sequence is 18 residues long. Trimming left V 0 bases short and J 0 bases short, with 12 bases between. CDR1 and CDR2 (germline): SGHAT, FQNNGV. The sequence was obtained from a man younger than 35 who had mild COVID-19 (a few samples of this study predate the infection). Cell type and time point are not known. Sequencing was carried out using PBMCs or a T cell subset sorted from them (not recorded which). This chain joins TRBV11-2 and TRBJ2-6; D might be TRBD1 (5 bases). This CDR3 is CASSLDLGANSGANVLTF. The CDR3 region has the DNA TGTGCCAGCAGCTTAGATCTTGGGGCTAACTCTGGGGCCAACGTCCTGACTTTC.